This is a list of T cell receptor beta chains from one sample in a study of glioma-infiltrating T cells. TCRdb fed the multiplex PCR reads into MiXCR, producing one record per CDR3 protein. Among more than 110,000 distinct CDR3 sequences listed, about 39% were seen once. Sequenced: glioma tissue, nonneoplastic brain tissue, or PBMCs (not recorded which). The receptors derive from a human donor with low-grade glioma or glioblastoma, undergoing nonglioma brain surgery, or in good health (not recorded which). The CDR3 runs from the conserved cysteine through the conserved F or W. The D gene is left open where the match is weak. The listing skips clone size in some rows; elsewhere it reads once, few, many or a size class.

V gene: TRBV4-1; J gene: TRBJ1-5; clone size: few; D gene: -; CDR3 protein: CASSQDLGTDQPQHF; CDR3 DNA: TGCGCCAGCAGCCAAGATTTGGGTACCGATCAGCCCCAGCATTTT
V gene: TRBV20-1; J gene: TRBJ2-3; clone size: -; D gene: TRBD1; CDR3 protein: CSAETGVSTDTQYF; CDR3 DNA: TGCAGTGCCGAGACAGGGGTGAGCACAGATACGCAGTATTTT
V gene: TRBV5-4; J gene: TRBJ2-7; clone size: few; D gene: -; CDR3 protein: CASSSTAGTEHF; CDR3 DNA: TGTGCCAGCAGCTCTACCGCCGGGACTGAACACTTC
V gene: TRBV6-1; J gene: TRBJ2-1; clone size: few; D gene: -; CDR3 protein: CASRLDSSSYNEQFF; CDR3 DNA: TGTGCCAGCAGACTCGACTCAAGCTCCTACAATGAGCAGTTCTTC
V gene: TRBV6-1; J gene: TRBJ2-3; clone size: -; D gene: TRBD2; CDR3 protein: CASSPRLAGSTDTQYF; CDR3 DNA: TGTGCCAGCAGCCCGCGACTAGCGGGGAGCACAGATACGCAGTATTTT
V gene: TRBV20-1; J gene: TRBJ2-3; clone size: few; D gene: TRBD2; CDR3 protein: CSASVLAGSTQYF; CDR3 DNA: TGCAGTGCAAGTGTCCTAGCGGGAAGTACGCAGTATTTT
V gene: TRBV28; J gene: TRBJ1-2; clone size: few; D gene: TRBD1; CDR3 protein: CASSPRDRNYGYTF; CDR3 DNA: TGTGCCAGCAGTCCCCGGGACAGAAACTATGGCTACACCTTC
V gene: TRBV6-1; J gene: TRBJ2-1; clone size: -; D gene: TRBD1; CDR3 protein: CASRHRGSSYNEQFF; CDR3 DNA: TGTGCCAGCAGACACAGGGGGAGCTCCTACAATGAGCAGTTCTTC
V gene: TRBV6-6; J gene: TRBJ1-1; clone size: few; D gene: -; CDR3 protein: CASSYLSVGSGTEAFF; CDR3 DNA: TGTGCCAGCAGTTACTTAAGCGTGGGGAGTGGCACTGAAGCTTTCTTT
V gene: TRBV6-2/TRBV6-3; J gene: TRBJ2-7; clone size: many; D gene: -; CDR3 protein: CASSYSSEAHYEQYF; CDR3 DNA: TGTGCCAGCAGTTACTCTAGCGAGGCCCACTACGAGCAGTACTTC
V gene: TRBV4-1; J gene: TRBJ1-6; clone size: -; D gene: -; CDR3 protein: CASSQEDSFWGSPLHF; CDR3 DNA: TGCGCCAGCAGCCAAGAAGACAGTTTCTGGGGTTCACCCCTCCACTTT
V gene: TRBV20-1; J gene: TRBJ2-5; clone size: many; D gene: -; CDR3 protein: CSAQMTSAGQETQYF; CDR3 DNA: TGCAGTGCACAGATGACTAGTGCAGGCCAAGAGACCCAGTACTTC
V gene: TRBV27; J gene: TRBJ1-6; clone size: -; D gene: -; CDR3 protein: CASSPRQLAYNSPLHF; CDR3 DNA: TGTGCCAGCAGTCCAAGACAGCTCGCCTATAATTCACCCCTCCACTTT
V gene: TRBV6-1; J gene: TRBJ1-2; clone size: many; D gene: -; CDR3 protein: CASSSPGDYGYTF; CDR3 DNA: TGTGCCAGCAGTTCCCCAGGGGACTATGGCTACACCTTC
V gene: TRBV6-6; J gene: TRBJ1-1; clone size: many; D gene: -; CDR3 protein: CASSYAENTEAFF; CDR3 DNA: TGTGCCAGCAGTTACGCAGAGAACACTGAAGCTTTCTTT
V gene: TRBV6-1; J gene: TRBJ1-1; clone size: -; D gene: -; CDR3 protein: CASRDSDWTEAFF; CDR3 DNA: TGTGCCAGCAGGGACAGTGATTGGACTGAAGCTTTCTTT
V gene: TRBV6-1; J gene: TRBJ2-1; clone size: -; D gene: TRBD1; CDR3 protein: CASSIRRTGHNYEQFF; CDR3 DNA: TGTGCCAGCAGTATACGCCGGACAGGTCATAACTACGAGCAGTTCTTC
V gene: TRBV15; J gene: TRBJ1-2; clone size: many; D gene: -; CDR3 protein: CATSREVWDFGGYTF; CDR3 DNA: TGTGCCACCAGCAGGGAGGTATGGGACTTCGGAGGCTACACCTTC
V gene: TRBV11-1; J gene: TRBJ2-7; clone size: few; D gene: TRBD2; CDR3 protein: CASSYFSGRYEQYF; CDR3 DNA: TGTGCCAGCAGCTATTTCAGCGGGAGATACGAGCAGTACTTC
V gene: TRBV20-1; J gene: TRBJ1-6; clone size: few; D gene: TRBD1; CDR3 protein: CSARRDRYSPLHF; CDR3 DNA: TGCAGTGCTAGAAGGGACAGATATTCACCCCTCCACTTT
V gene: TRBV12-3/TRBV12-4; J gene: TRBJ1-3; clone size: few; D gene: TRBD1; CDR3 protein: CANTGVSGNTIYF; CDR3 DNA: TGTGCCAACACAGGGGTCTCTGGAAACACCATATATTTT
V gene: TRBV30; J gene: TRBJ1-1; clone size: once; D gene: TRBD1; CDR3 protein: CAWTPRDRFMNTEAFF; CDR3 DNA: TGTGCCTGGACCCCTCGGGACAGATTCATGAACACTGAAGCTTTCTTT
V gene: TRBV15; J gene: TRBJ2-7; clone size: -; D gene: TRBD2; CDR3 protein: CATSRDNSGYYEQYF; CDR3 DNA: TGTGCCACCAGCAGAGACAATAGCGGGTACTACGAGCAGTACTTC
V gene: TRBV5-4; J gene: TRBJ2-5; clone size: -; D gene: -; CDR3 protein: CASSFPGETQYF; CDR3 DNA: TGTGCCAGCAGCTTCCCAGGAGAGACCCAGTACTTC
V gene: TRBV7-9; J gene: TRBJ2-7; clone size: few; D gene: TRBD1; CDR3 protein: CASSFPGQGKQYF; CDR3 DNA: TGTGCCAGCAGCTTCCCGGGACAGGGGAAGCAGTACTTC
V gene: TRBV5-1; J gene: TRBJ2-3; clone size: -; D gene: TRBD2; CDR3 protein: CASSLDRTSGQQYF; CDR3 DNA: TGCGCCAGCAGCTTGGATCGGACTAGCGGACAGCAGTATTTT
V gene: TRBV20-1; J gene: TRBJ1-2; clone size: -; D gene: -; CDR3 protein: CSALRDDGNYGYTF; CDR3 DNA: TGCAGTGCTCTCAGGGACGACGGTAACTATGGCTACACCTTC
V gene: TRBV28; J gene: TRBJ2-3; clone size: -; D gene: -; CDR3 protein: CASSLQQDTQYF; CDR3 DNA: TGTGCCAGCAGTTTACAGCAAGATACGCAGTATTTT
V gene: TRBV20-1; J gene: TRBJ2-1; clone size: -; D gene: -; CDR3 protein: CSARGGSTRYNEQFF; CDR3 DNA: TGCAGTGCTAGAGGTGGCAGCACCAGATACAATGAGCAGTTCTTC
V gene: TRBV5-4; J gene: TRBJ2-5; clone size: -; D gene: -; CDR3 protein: CAGSTGTDQETQYF; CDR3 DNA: TGTGCCGGTTCAACCGGGACCGATCAAGAGACCCAGTACTTC
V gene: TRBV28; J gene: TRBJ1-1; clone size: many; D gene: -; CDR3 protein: CASSQNTEAFF; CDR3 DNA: TGTGCCAGCAGCCAGAACACTGAAGCTTTCTTT
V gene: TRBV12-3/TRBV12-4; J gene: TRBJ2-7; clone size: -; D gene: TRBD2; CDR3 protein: CASSSTSGSLEQYF; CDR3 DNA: TGTGCCAGCAGCTCGACTAGCGGGAGTTTGGAGCAGTACTTC
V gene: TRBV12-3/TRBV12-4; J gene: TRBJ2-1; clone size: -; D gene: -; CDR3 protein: CDSSYSPSSYNEQFF; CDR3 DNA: TGTGACAGCAGTTACTCTCCGAGCTCCTACAATGAGCAGTTCTTC
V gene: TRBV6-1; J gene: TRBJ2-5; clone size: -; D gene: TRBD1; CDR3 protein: CAVKGTAQETQYF; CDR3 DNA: TGTGCCGTCAAGGGGACAGCCCAAGAGACCCAGTACTTC
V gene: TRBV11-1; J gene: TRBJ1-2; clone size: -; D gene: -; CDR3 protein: CASSLRSGNGYTF; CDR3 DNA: TGTGCCAGCAGCTTGCGGTCGGGGAATGGCTACACCTTC
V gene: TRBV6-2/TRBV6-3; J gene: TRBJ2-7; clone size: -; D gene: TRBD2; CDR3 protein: CASRPGTSGTYEQYF; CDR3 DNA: TGTGCCAGCAGACCCGGGACTAGCGGGACCTACGAGCAGTACTTC
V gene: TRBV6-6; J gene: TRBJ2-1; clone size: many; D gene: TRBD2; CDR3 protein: CASSYGSGGRNEQFF; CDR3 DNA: TGTGCCAGCAGTTACGGAAGCGGGGGGCGGAATGAGCAGTTCTTC
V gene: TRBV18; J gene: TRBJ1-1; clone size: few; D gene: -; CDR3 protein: CASREGGDTEAFF; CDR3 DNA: TGTGCCAGCCGAGAGGGAGGGGACACTGAAGCTTTCTTT
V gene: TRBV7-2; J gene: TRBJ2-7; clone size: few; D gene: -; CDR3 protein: CASSFRDTTYEQYF; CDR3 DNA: TGTGCCAGCAGCTTTCGGGACACAACCTACGAGCAGTACTTC
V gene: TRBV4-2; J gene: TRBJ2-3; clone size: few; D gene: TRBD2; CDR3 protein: CASSHRREVGTDTQYF; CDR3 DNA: TGTGCCAGCAGCCACCGCCGGGAGGTGGGCACAGATACGCAGTATTTT
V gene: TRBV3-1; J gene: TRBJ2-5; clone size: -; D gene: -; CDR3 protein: CASSQAASYQETQYF; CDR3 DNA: TGTGCCAGCAGCCAAGCAGCGTCGTACCAAGAGACCCAGTACTTC
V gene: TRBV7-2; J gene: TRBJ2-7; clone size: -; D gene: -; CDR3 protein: CASSLAQGPLYEQYF; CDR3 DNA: TGTGCCAGCAGCTTAGCGCAGGGGCCCCTGTACGAGCAGTACTTC